Each of the 29 T cell receptor beta chains below was sequenced from the same sample in a study of blood T cell repertoires in COVID-19. Clones were read by immunoSEQ multiplex PCR, and TCRdb kept only the in-frame ones, dropping some. The data show 90,000 to 120,000 clones, 80% to 90% seen once. Sequences were obtained from peripheral blood. The origin of the receptors is a human donor in a cohort sampled during active COVID-19.

The chain has TRBV5-1 and TRBJ1-4; D perhaps matches TRBD1 (6 bases). Germline lookup yields CDR1 SGHRS and CDR2 YFSETQ. Trimming pared 4 bases from V and 2 bases from J, leaving 12 bases between. The CDR3 covers 15 residues. CDR3 nucleotides: TGCGCCAGCAGCACACAGGGTGGTACTAATGAAAAACTGTTTTTT. Its protein product is CASSTQGGTNEKLFF.

The chain employs TRBV6-2 or TRBV6-3 and TRBJ1-2, with 7 bases aligning to TRBD1. V lost 0 bases, J lost 4 bases, and 5 bases stayed unmatched. The germline V gene has CDR1 MNHEY and CDR2 SVGEGT. This CDR3 has 15 residues. The DNA of the CDR3 is TGTGCCAGCAGTTACTCCCCGACAGGGTTCTATGGCTACACCTTC. This encodes CASSYSPTGFYGYTF.

This chain joins TRBV6-5 and TRBJ1-2; 9 bases align to TRBD1. The CDR3 is made up of 14 amino acids. The germline V gene has CDR1 MNHEY and CDR2 SVGAGI. Trimming cost V 5 bases and J 5 bases; bases outside gene matches: 6. CDR3 DNA sequence: TGTGCCAGCAGTCTCGGACAGGGGTTATATGGCTACACCTTC. This codes for CASSLGQGLYGYTF.

This sequence joins TRBV3-1 (or the pseudogene TRBV3-2) and TRBJ2-3, with TRBD2 identical over 11 bases. The CDR3 is 16 amino acids. With 0 bases clipped from V and 2 bases from J, the junction kept 1 base outside the gene matches. Germline CDR1 reads LGHDT; CDR2 reads YNNKEL (reference sequence). CDR3 protein: CASSQELAGVTDTQYF. Here the CDR3 DNA reads TGTGCCAGCAGCCAAGAACTAGCGGGGGTCACAGATACGCAGTATTTT.

The CDR3 DNA reads TGTGCCAGCAGTCAAGGACAGGGAAGTTCACCCCTCCACTTT. This gives the protein CASSQGQGSSPLHF. The gene calls are TRBV6-2 or TRBV6-3 and TRBJ1-6; 8 nucleotides agree with TRBD1. From germline, CDR1 is MNHEY and CDR2 SVGEGT. The CDR3 consists of 14 residues. V was pared by 5 bases and J by 9 bases, with 6 bases of the junction left unmatched.

This rearrangement joins TRBV7-2 to TRBJ2-7; 9 bases map to TRBD1. The CDR3 spans 14 residues. Germline V gene sequence: CDR1 SGHTA, CDR2 FQGNSA. Germline trimming cut 5 bases from V and 2 bases from J; bases unmatched to any gene: 4. The CDR3 DNA reads as TGTGCCAGCAGCCCACAGGGGGCCACCTACGAGCAGTACTTC. It codes for CASSPQGATYEQYF.

The chain recombines TRBV6-5 with TRBJ2-1; weak D call: TRBD2 (7 bases). CDR3 length: 14 amino acids. V lost 2 bases, J lost 9 bases, and 14 bases lay in between. From germline, CDR1 is MNHEY and CDR2 SVGAGI. CDR3 DNA: TGTGCCAGCAGTTACAGGGGGGGATTTTTTGAGCAGTTCTTC. Translation: CASSYRGGFFEQFF.

The chain couples TRBV28 to TRBJ1-3, with TRBD1 matching 8 bases. With V trimmed by 2 bases and J by 0 bases, 3 bases remained unmatched. Germline CDR1 MDHEN, CDR2 SYDVKM. This CDR3 contains 16 residues. The CDR3, as DNA: TGTGCCAGCAGTTTAGGGGACAGGAGCTCTGGAAACACCATATATTTT. This gives the protein CASSLGDRSSGNTIYF.

V is TRBV18 and J is TRBJ1-1, with 9 nucleotides matching TRBD1. Looked up from germline, CDR1 is KGHSH and CDR2 is LQKENI. V was clipped by 3 bases and J by 1 base; unmatched bases: 15. The CDR3 spans 19 residues. CDR3: CASSPNRSGTGRWNTEAFF. Written as DNA, the CDR3 is TGTGCCAGCTCACCCAACCGATCCGGGACAGGGCGTTGGAACACTGAAGCTTTCTTT.

V and J are TRBV4-2 and TRBJ2-3, with 11 bases aligning to TRBD2. V lost 4 bases to trimming and J lost 6 bases; unmatched junction nucleotides: 6. Germline loops: CDR1 LGHNA, CDR2 YNFKEQ. There are 15 residues in the CDR3. The CDR3 here is CASSRTSGPQDTQYF. CDR3 DNA: TGTGCCAGCAGCCGGACTAGCGGGCCCCAGGATACGCAGTATTTT.

The chain joins TRBV7-2 to TRBJ2-7; the D gene is possibly TRBD2 (6 bases). Germline CDR1 SGHTA, CDR2 FQGNSA. The CDR3 is made up of 16 amino acids. Trimming left V 2 bases short and J 13 bases short, with 27 bases between. The CDR3 coding sequence is TGTGCCAGCAGCTTATCTCGGGTTGGAGAGAGCGGGCCTAGATACTTC. As protein: CASSLSRVGESGPRYF.

Details on this clone: The same CDR3 also results from other DNA sequences found in this sample. This chain connects TRBV28 to TRBJ1-2, with D perhaps matching TRBD1 (5 bases). V shed 2 bases and J shed 4 bases, with 5 bases lying between them. From germline, CDR1 is MDHEN and CDR2 SYDVKM. There are 12 residues in the CDR3. The CDR3 protein is CASSLRGYGYTF. As DNA, the CDR3 is TGTGCCAGCAGTTTAAGGGGCTATGGCTACACCTTC.

The J gene is TRBJ1-1, the V gene TRBV7-9, with TRBD1 identical over 8 bases. Per the germline V gene, CDR1 is SEHNR and CDR2 is FQNEAQ (reference sequence). J lost 4 bases, V lost 5 bases, and 9 bases had no gene match. This CDR3 is built from 15 residues. The CDR3 nucleotides are TGTGCCAGCAGCCTAAATACAGGGGGACCCACTGAAGCTTTCTTT. This codes for CASSLNTGGPTEAFF.

V and J are TRBV9 and TRBJ2-5, with D possibly being TRBD2 (6 bases). Germline V lookup: CDR1 SGDLS, CDR2 YYNGEE. The CDR3 spans 15 residues. Trimming took 1 base from V and 3 from J, leaving 13 bases between them. The DNA of the CDR3 is TGTGCCAGCAGCGTATCGGGACTCCCTAAAGAGACCCAGTACTTC. It codes for CASSVSGLPKETQYF.

The J gene is TRBJ2-1, the V gene TRBV5-6; 9 bases fit TRBD2. CDR3 size: 16 residues. Germline-derived CDR1 and CDR2 are SGHDT and YYEEEE. J gave up 6 bases and V 3 bases, and 10 bases lay outside the gene matches. The CDR3 nucleotides read TGTGCCAGCAGCTGGACCCTAGCGGGGAAAGGCAATGAGCAGTTCTTC. It yields the protein CASSWTLAGKGNEQFF.

The V call is TRBV9, the J call TRBJ2-7, with 8 nucleotides matching TRBD1. CDR1 is SGDLS and CDR2 is YYNGEE in the germline V gene. The trim removed 0 bases at V and 0 bases at J, leaving 2 bases unmatched. The CDR3 length is 15 residues. The DNA of the CDR3 is TGTGCCAGCAGCGTAGGAGGGACAGGCTCCTACGAGCAGTACTTC. As protein: CASSVGGTGSYEQYF.

The rearrangement joins TRBV6-5 to TRBJ2-7; 10 nucleotides line up with TRBD1. Germline CDR1 and CDR2: MNHEY and SVGAGI. CDR3 size: 13 residues. Trimming cost V 2 bases and J 8 bases; bases outside gene matches: 3. The CDR3 DNA reads as TGTGCCAGCAGTTACAGGGACAGGGGCAAGCAGTACTTC. This translates into CASSYRDRGKQYF.

The chain recombines TRBV19 with TRBJ1-5; no clear D. V shed 3 bases and J shed 4 bases, with 7 bases lying between them. In germline, CDR1 is LNHDA, CDR2 SQIVND (reference sequence). The CDR3 runs 13 residues. The CDR3 coding sequence is TGTGCCAGTAGTATCGCTGAGAATCAGCCCCAGCATTTT. It translates to CASSIAENQPQHF. The complete variable domain, with remaining parts taken from reference TRBV19 and TRBJ1-5, reads DGGITQSPKYLFRKEGQNVTLSCEQNLNHDAMYWYRQDPGQGLRLIYYSQIVNDFQKGDIAEGYSVSREKKESFPLTVTSAQKNPTAFYLCASSIAENQPQHFGDGTRLSIL.

This chain links TRBV10-3 with TRBJ1-1, with TRBD1 as a possible D gene (5 bases). The CDR3 consists of 15 residues. Germline V gene lookup returns CDR1 ENHRY and CDR2 SYGVKD. V was cut by 0 bases and J by 5 bases, with 13 bases left in between. CDR3 sequence (DNA): TGTGCCATCAGTGAGTCGACCTACAAGGGGACTGAAGCTTTCTTT. Its protein is CAISESTYKGTEAFF.

This chain connects TRBV5-1 to TRBJ2-1, with 7 positions matching TRBD2. The V gene end was trimmed by 4 bases and the J gene end by 9 bases; junction bases not matched to a gene: 7. Germline CDR1 is SGHRS and CDR2 is YFSETQ. The CDR3 extends over 13 amino acids. The CDR3 coding sequence is TGCGCCAGCAGCACCCGGGGGGTTGGTGAGCAGTTCTTC. As protein: CASSTRGVGEQFF.

The chain has TRBV5-4 and TRBJ2-5, with 7 nucleotides matching TRBD2. The CDR3 is made up of 17 amino acids. V trimming: 4 bases; J trimming: 2 bases; junction bases outside the gene matches: 14. The germline gives CDR1 SGHNT, CDR2 YYREEE (reference sequence). The CDR3 loop is CASSRLDLSGGQETQYF. The CDR3 coding sequence is TGTGCCAGCAGCCGTCTAGACCTGTCCGGGGGGCAAGAGACCCAGTACTTC.

The chain carries TRBV3-1 (or the pseudogene TRBV3-2) and TRBJ2-1; 13 bases are a match to TRBD2. CDR1 is LGHDT and CDR2 is YNNKEL in the germline V gene (reference sequence). The V and J ends lost 2 bases and 7 bases, in that order; junction bases with no gene match: 8. This CDR3 is 17 amino acids long. For the CDR3, the DNA is TGTGCCAGCAGCCAACCCCAAAGGACTAGCGGGAGAAATGAGCAGTTCTTC. It encodes CASSQPQRTSGRNEQFF.

The CDR3 DNA reads as TGTGCCAGCACCCTGGGCGGCAGGGAGGGTGAAGCTTTCTTT. This translates into CASTLGGREGEAFF. The rearrangement links TRBV28 to TRBJ1-1, with TRBD1 as a possible D gene (5 bases). Per the germline V gene, CDR1 is MDHEN and CDR2 is SYDVKM. With 7 bases removed from V and 7 bases from J, the gap between germline ends came to 19 bases. The CDR3 is 14 residues long.

This clone was observed a few times. The gene calls are TRBV28 and TRBJ1-2, with 7 bases fitting TRBD1. Trimming removed 6 bases from V and 8 bases from J; junction bases left unmatched: 6. The CDR3 runs 12 residues. Looked up from germline, CDR1 is MDHEN and CDR2 is SYDVKM. The CDR3 DNA follows: TGTGCCAGCAGGGGACAGCCTAGGGGCTACACCTTC. This gives the protein CASRGQPRGYTF.

This clone was detected a few times. J is TRBJ2-7 and V is TRBV7-2, with 8 bases lining up with TRBD2. With 1 base clipped from V and 4 bases from J, the junction kept 9 bases outside the gene matches. Per the germline V gene, CDR1 is SGHTA and CDR2 is FQGNSA. The CDR3 length is 16 residues. The DNA for the CDR3 is TGTGCCAGCAGCTTAGGGTACGGGAGGGGAGGATACGAGCAGTACTTC. Translation: CASSLGYGRGGYEQYF. Complete variable domain (other parts from reference TRBV7-2 and TRBJ2-7): GAGVSQSPSNKVTEKGKDVELRCDPISGHTALYWYRQSLGQGLEFLIYFQGNSAPDKSGLPSDRFSAERTGGSVSTLTIQRTQQEDSAVYLCASSLGYGRGGYEQYFGPGTRLTVT.

The chain combines TRBV5-4 with TRBJ2-3, with a possible D match to TRBD2 (6 bases). Trimming removed 0 bases at V and 0 bases at J, with 14 bases between. The germline gives CDR1 SGHNT, CDR2 YYREEE (reference sequence). The CDR3 is made up of 17 amino acids. CDR3 protein: CASSLASGTYSTDTQYF. CDR3 coding DNA: TGTGCCAGCAGCTTGGCTTCCGGGACTTATAGCACAGATACGCAGTATTTT.

A single count supports this clone. V and J are TRBV5-1 and TRBJ1-1; 8 bases match TRBD1. This CDR3 comprises 16 residues. Trimming at V came to 1 base and at J to 2 bases, leaving 7 bases not matched to a gene. The germline CDR1 and CDR2 sequences are SGHRS and YFSETQ. The CDR3 DNA reads as TGCGCCAGCAGCTTGTGGGACAGGAGAGGAAACACTGAAGCTTTCTTT. It encodes CASSLWDRRGNTEAFF.

The chain carries TRBV7-2 and TRBJ1-3; no clear D. The V and J ends lost 0 bases and 0 bases respectively, with 9 bases between them. The CDR3 loop spans 16 amino acids. Germline values: CDR1 SGHTA, CDR2 FQGNSA. In DNA form, the CDR3 reads TGTGCCAGCAGCTTAGCCTTGGGCCTCTCTGGAAACACCATATATTTT. Its protein is CASSLALGLSGNTIYF.

The chain joins TRBV19 to TRBJ2-1, with D perhaps matching TRBD1 (6 bases). The ends were cut back, 9 bases at V and 9 bases at J, with 12 bases in the middle. The V gene's germline CDR1 is LNHDA and CDR2 SQIVND (reference sequence). The CDR3 covers 11 residues. CDR3 sequence: CASRGDSEQFF. For the CDR3, the DNA is TGTGCCAGCAGGGGAGACAGTGAGCAGTTCTTC.